This record concerns one TCR beta chain sequence. This clonotype was seen only a few times. The antigen this receptor binds is unknown. No base quality information exists; no much larger clone differs at one position. The run used an Illumina NovaSeq 6000. cDNA libraries for TCRalpha and TCRbeta were prepared by 5'RACE using constant-segment primers, with sample barcodes and unique molecular identifiers added. RNA was extracted from every sample with Trizol reagent. The libraries were amplified in two PCR steps, and the second step added a second sample barcode and Illumina TruSeq adapters. Libraries were sequenced on an Illumina NovaSeq with 2 x 150 bp paired-end reads. The authors' analysis ran thus. With migec v1.2.7, reads were demultiplexed and then collapsed into UMI-guided consensus sequences. Using mixcr v2.1.11, UMI consensuses were aligned to TRA and TRB V and J templates and then assembled into clonotypes. Clonotypes were classified as expanded or contracted when called significant by both edgeR and NoisET, with noise models trained on biological replicates. For edgeR calls, the cutoffs were a false discovery rate-adjusted p below 0.01 and a log2 fold-change threshold of 1. PCA with hierarchical clustering of max-normalized trajectories of the 1000 most abundant clonotypes was used as exploratory dynamics analysis. The CD4 or CD8 phenotype of responding clones was assigned using the separately sequenced CD4+ and CD8+ repertoires. Using fastp at Q25 and MiXCR, TCRdb reprocessed the public reads and kept productive beta chains. Every distinct CDR3 protein forms one entry, paired with its most common genes and DNA. The V and J calls follow TCRdb's processing rather than the paper's. The sample records about 400,000 distinct CDR3 sequences, about 16% of which are singletons. The ten largest account for around a fifth of the sample.

This record belongs to a study of T-cell memory formation after mild COVID-19 (dated by TCRdb to the early 2020s). Concerning the study at large: TCR sequence clusters from the two donors were found to be largely donor specific. Two young, previously healthy adult volunteers, one female and one male, were included in the cohort. T-cell clones expanding and contracting after mild COVID-19 in two donors were tracked by longitudinal TCRalpha and TCRbeta repertoire sequencing.

Taken from cysteine to phenylalanine, the CDR3 has 16 residues. Only the CDR3 DNA is retained, 48 bases long and in frame from the first base. The germline ends are 15 bases apart after V is trimmed by 5 bases and J by 0 bases. CDR1 and CDR2 were assigned from the germline V gene as MDHEN and SYDVKM. Study-wide findings and limitations: Contracting CD4+ clones appeared mostly in the CM and EM memory subsets, whereas CD8+ clones were enriched in EMRA. Whether the second-wave clones peaking on day 37 were SARS-CoV-2 specific was not confirmed. Only a couple of mild cases were covered in the study, and larger cohorts including severe cases with pre-infection samples were considered necessary. Some responding clones were detected in pre-infection memory, which suggested that pre-existing cross-reactive memory T cells had joined the SARS-CoV-2 response. Balanced CD4/CD8 phenotypes were observed for clones contracting from day 15 to 85, whereas a bias towards CD4+ was observed for a second wave of clones expanding from day 15 to 37.

Ficoll-Paque density gradient centrifugation was used to isolate PBMCs. Here the chain combines TRBV28 and TRBJ2-3; the D gene assignment is ambiguous. The sample consisted of PBMCs or a T cell subset sorted from them (not recorded which). This sequence originates from a man aged 18 to 29 who had mild COVID-19 (a few samples of this study predate the infection). The sample titles of this study are shuffled in the database, so cell type and time point are left out; the donor was told from shared clones. The bases read TGTGCCAGCAGTCCTATCCCCGGACGGAGCACAGATACGCAGTATTTT. Its protein is CASSPIPGRSTDTQYF.